This TCR beta chain emerged from a study of Ad26.COV2.S vaccination and SARS-CoV-2 variants. Findings and limits, study-wide: Analytic work on TCR breadth and depth might have understated the full extent of total T cell responses. Ad26.COV2.S recipients had broader spike-specific TCRs (P = 0.0014).

This CDR3 contains 14 residues. Germline V CDR1 and CDR2: MNHNS, SASEGT. Deletions cut 0 bases from V and 4 bases from J, with 9 bases between. As to this clone: Its matching antigen is unknown.

Repertoires were generated with immunoSEQ multiplex PCR, while TCRdb's copy carries only in-frame clones and drops some. The sample includes 45,000 or so clones, roughly four fifths of them seen just once. The sequence came from a human donor who had recovered from COVID-19. This rearrangement joins TRBV6-1 to TRBJ1-2, with D possibly TRBD1 on 6 matching bases. Here the sequenced sample was peripheral blood, taken after recovery from COVID-19. The CDR3 protein is CASSEAPRGYGYTF. In DNA, the CDR3 is TGTGCCAGCAGTGAAGCCCCCAGGGGCTATGGCTACACCTTC.